This is a list of T cell receptor beta chains from one sample in a study of cytomegalovirus exposure and HLA in healthy donors. TCRdb keeps only in-frame clones here, not all; method: immunoSEQ multiplex PCR. The sample shows nearly 200,000 clones, 82% of them seen only once. The sequencing sample was made of PBMCs. The receptors originated from a woman in her 50s in good health and CMV-seropositive. Both conserved end residues are part of each CDR3. A D gene is named only where the DNA matches it firmly.

D gene | J gene | V gene | CDR3 protein | CDR3 DNA
- | TRBJ2-5 | TRBV20-1 | CSARGQETQYF | TGCAGTGCGCGAGGTCAAGAGACCCAGTACTTC
TRBD2 | TRBJ2-1 | TRBV5-4 | CASSTPWREGLHEQFF | TGTGCCAGCAGTACCCCATGGCGGGAGGGCCTCCATGAGCAGTTCTTC
TRBD1 | TRBJ2-1 | TRBV25-1 | CASSGTRQGDNEQFF | TGTGCCAGTTCGGGGACGAGACAGGGTGACAATGAGCAGTTCTTC
- | TRBJ2-5 | TRBV5-1 | CASSTRETQYF | TGCGCCAGCAGCACGAGGGAGACCCAGTACTTC
- | TRBJ1-3 | TRBV5-1 | CASSSGGRRKPGNTIYF | TGCGCCAGCAGCTCGGGGGGCCGGAGGAAACCTGGAAACACCATATATTTT
- | TRBJ2-6 | TRBV10-3 | CAINPTGSSGANVLTF | TGTGCCATCAACCCGACGGGGAGCTCTGGGGCCAACGTCCTGACTTTC
- | TRBJ1-1 | TRBV15 | CATSRQTEAFF | TGTGCCACCAGCAGACAGACTGAAGCTTTCTTT
TRBD1 | TRBJ2-7 | TRBV29-1 | CSVEGQGYEQYF | TGCAGCGTTGAGGGACAGGGTTACGAGCAGTACTTC
TRBD2 | TRBJ2-3 | TRBV5-4 | CASSSPRGSSTDTQYF | TGTGCCAGCAGCTCCCCGCGGGGGAGCTCCACAGATACGCAGTATTTT
- | TRBJ2-2 | TRBV10-3 | CAISESETGELFF | TGTGCCATCAGTGAGTCCGAGACCGGGGAGCTGTTTTTT
TRBD2 | TRBJ2-3 | TRBV7-2 | CASSRMGLAGAGTQYF | TGTGCCAGCAGCCGGATGGGACTAGCGGGGGCCGGGACGCAGTATTTT
TRBD1 | TRBJ2-7 | TRBV15 | CATSREFIRDRVHEQYF | TGTGCCACCAGCAGAGAATTTATAAGGGACAGGGTCCACGAGCAGTACTTC
- | TRBJ2-3 | TRBV10-3 | CAIGPGRNTDTQYF | TGTGCCATCGGGCCGGGGAGGAACACAGATACGCAGTATTTT
TRBD1 | TRBJ2-3 | TRBV5-6 | CASSLGRGHSTDTQYF | TGTGCCAGCAGCTTGGGCAGGGGGCATAGCACAGATACGCAGTATTTT